This T cell receptor (beta chain) was observed in a study of T cell responses to AZD1222 COVID-19 vaccine. The assay was immunoSEQ multiplex PCR, and TCRdb's table has in-frame clones only and misses some. The sample lists approximately 160,000 clones; around 88% were seen once. The CDR3 runs 14 residues. The V and J ends lost 2 bases and 6 bases respectively, with 13 bases between them. Germline V gene data show CDR1 as MNHEY and CDR2 as SVGAGI. Sequences were derived from peripheral blood, sampled on day 0 of AZD1222 vaccination. This clonotype was obtained from an adult in good health. The chain joins TRBV6-5 to TRBJ1-1; no reliable D call. CDR3 sequence reads: CASSYRTGRAEAFF. The CDR3 DNA reads as TGTGCCAGCAGTTACAGGACGGGCCGGGCTGAAGCTTTCTTT.